Many counts were recorded for the clone carrying this TCR beta chain. This entry belongs to a study of kidney transplant recipient with SARS-CoV-2 infection. TCRdb reprocessed the reads via MiXCR and lists one record per CDR3 protein. The sample includes 200,000 to 300,000 distinct CDR3 sequences, 29% of them seen just once. Per the germline V gene, CDR1 is DFQATT and CDR2 is SNEGSKA (reference sequence). The CDR3 runs to 12 residues. J gave up 5 bases and V 5 bases, and 3 bases lay outside the gene matches. This rearrangement joins TRBV20-1 to TRBJ2-5; TRBD1 matches at 9 bases. The sequencing here drew on a blood sample, taken at baseline and between days 110 and 120 from a kidney transplant recipient. The receptor was isolated from a young adult male patient who had COVID-19 and was a kidney transplant recipient. Part of the T cells may come from the graft donor. The CDR3 reads CSAGDRVETQYF. Here the CDR3 DNA reads TGCAGTGCTGGGGACAGGGTGGAGACCCAGTACTTC.